Here is one T cell receptor (beta chain) with its context. Its antigen remains unidentified. The input lacks base qualities; no much larger clone sits a single base away. This sample was included in a study of cytomegalovirus exposure and HLA in healthy donors (dated by TCRdb to 2015 to 2018). Turning to the overall study: An earlier analysis of roughly 570 of the donors reported 276 Gb of sequence data and 117 million unique TCR beta sequences obtained from 150 million to 200 million T cells. About 280 gigabases of sequencing data and 70 million to 100 million unique TCR sequences made up an early release that covered about 640 HLA-typed donors. Among the roughly 430 genotyped donors, approximately 81% belonged to the genetic ancestry cluster associated with self-reported Caucasian donors. The aim of the study was to test whether cataloging public T cell receptors could identify signatures of past pathogen exposure. The study profiled the T cell repertoires of under 700 subjects by immunosequencing and related them to cytomegalovirus serostatus. Along with the roughly 710-subject first cohort, a separate validation cohort of over 90 different subjects was used. To predict cytomegalovirus infection status, the study combined high-throughput TCR immunosequencing, statistical association of individual TCRs with disease status, and machine learning. To study patterns of TCR occurrence, a later analysis re-analyzed previously published TCR beta repertoires from 600 to 750 donors and added high-resolution HLA genotyping. Rather than using new phenotypic data, the later analysis identified candidate immune exposures from TCR beta sequences and from how often those sequences occurred across donors. An earlier analysis of 587 of the donors used high-throughput TCR beta sequencing to judge whether each TCR beta V gene segment behaved as functional or pseudogenic. Donor age, sex, ethnicity and CMV serostatus were compiled together with the repertoire data. Genome-wide SNP genotypes for about 65% of the roughly 670 donors were used in a later genetic analysis, which treated that subset as a discovery cohort. All discovery cohort repertoires had been generated on a single sequencing platform. HLA typing covered class I and class II loci at four-digit resolution. Typing coverage differed by locus: A, B, C, DRB1 and DQB1 were typed in about 629-640 donors, DQA1 in about 500, DPA1 in 600 to 610, and DPB1 in roughly 450. Because of strong linkage in the cohort, five DR-DQ haplotypes were treated as single units for association and clustering. Among about 400 genotyped donors of the cohort, an average of about 220,000 unique TCR beta nucleotide sequences was sequenced per donor, of which about 19% were non-productive.

Paper-wide results and their limitations: Because the 87-base-pair reads could not distinguish some IMGT-functional V segments, including TRBV6-2 and TRBV6-3, those segments were excluded. The authors suggested that the approach could potentially be extended to other disease states and immunological phenotypes. Compared with equally common non-associated chains, HLA-associated TCR beta chains in a later analysis were more clonally expanded and had lower generation probabilities. In a later analysis, the rate of TCR association differed among HLA loci, with DRB1 alleles having the most associated TCRs and HLA-C alleles having the fewest. Fewer than 20 rarely observed V segments, including chromosome 9 orphons, were excluded from the earlier analysis of several hundred of the donors because counts were too low. In a later analysis, most CMV-associated TCR beta chains were found to appear HLA-restricted, with HLA associations seemingly driven largely by CMV exposure. In a later analysis, several top co-occurrence clusters were reported to appear linked to parvovirus B19, influenza, CMV and Epstein-Barr virus. In a later genetic analysis, a missense DCLRE1C variant was associated with V-gene and J-gene trimming of TCR beta chains, and the association was replicated in an independent cohort. Across donors, most TCR sequences were observed very rarely, whereas some public TCRs were present in many individuals. In a later genetic analysis, fewer N-insertions in productive TCRs were reported among donors in an Asian-associated ancestry cluster than the roughly 700-donor mean. Strong co-occurrence of HLA alleles, especially DR and DQ, made assigning TCR associations to individual alleles difficult. The study gave a list of 150 to 200 TCR beta chains associated with cytomegalovirus. This cohort had only TCR beta chains sequenced, and the lack of alpha or paired-chain data limited which features could be detected. A further reported finding was that TCR beta sequences accurately predicted the HLA-A and HLA-B alleles for most subjects in the first cohort. Because some donors lacked HLA typing at each locus, the association tests relied only on the typed subset. Correlated functional status among segregating V segments might reflect linkage disequilibrium, but an unknown experimental factor could not be ruled out. The classifier was reported to diagnose cytomegalovirus status with high specificity and sensitivity in both the original and validation cohorts. A group of highly shared sequence variants was considered likely to be a technical artifact of the sequencing pipeline. For the cohort, immune exposure information was limited to CMV serostatus. The presence/absence analyses assumed that sequencing depth was roughly uniform across donors, and that assumption may not be true. Broadly in line with IMGT annotations, most TCR beta V segments showed up in productive rearrangements about 87% or about 30% of the time in an earlier analysis of a few hundred of the donors. In vitro tests confirmed that a few of the cytomegalovirus-associated TCR beta chains recognize cytomegalovirus antigens. In a later analysis, 15,000 to 20,000 TCR beta sequences were associated with specific HLA alleles at a false discovery rate of 0.05.

The cohort was made up of 650 to 700 healthy bone marrow donors. All cohort members were sampled while nominally healthy, although unrecorded immune exposures were likely present. The donor was CMV seropositive and belonged to the group of 250 to 350 seropositive cohort members. Each donor provided a peripheral blood sample, and peripheral blood mononuclear cells were used for TCR beta sequencing. Genomic DNA extraction from the blood cell samples was performed with the Qiagen DNeasy Blood Extraction Kit. V loses 10 bases of germline sequence and J loses 10 bases, and the interval between the two ends is 29 bases. As encoded in the germline V gene, CDR1 is MDHEN while CDR2 is SYDVKM. From the cysteine up to the phenylalanine, the CDR3 has a length of 16 residues. Just the 48-base CDR3 DNA is kept, in frame starting at base 1. Library prep was done by the immunoSEQ multiplex PCR assay. The multiplex PCR relied on a mix of 60 forward primers for TCR Vbeta segments and 13 reverse primers for TCR Jbeta segments. Amplification of the CDR3 region of rearranged TCR beta genes was performed with a multiplex PCR assay on genomic DNA. The Illumina HiSeq System was used to sequence the amplified TCR beta libraries as 87-base-pair reads. Processing in the source paper ran as follows. A later analysis counted some 74 million unique TCR beta chains across the 650 to 700 repertoires, and about 10 million of these chains were shared by at least two donors. Raw reads were error-corrected and collapsed into unique sequences with a nearest-neighbor algorithm that merged closely related sequences to remove PCR and sequencing errors. To assign V, D and J gene segments, CDR3 sequences were aligned to IMGT reference sequences. Each retained sequence needed at least a six-nucleotide match to both a V gene segment and a J gene segment. A rearrangement was called productive if the CDR3 had no stop codons and remained in frame with V and J, and every other rearrangement was called non-productive. CDR3 was defined by IMGT convention, running from the second conserved V-encoded cysteine to the conserved J-encoded phenylalanine. Sequences without an unambiguous match to a single V gene segment were excluded from the earlier analysis of approximately 600 of the donors. In an earlier analysis of 450 to 750 of the donors, a V segment was called functional when productive rearrangements were above 56.7%, and segregating when the standard deviation between donors exceeded 5%. A statistical classification framework was built to diagnose cytomegalovirus status from the catalog of TCR beta chain sequences. In a later analysis, V and J genes were assigned by comparing TCR nucleotide sequences against IMGT/GENE-DB human TR gene sequences. Using the TCRdist pipeline, a later analysis assigned CDR3 sequences along with most-parsimonious VDJ recombination scenarios. In a later analysis, each TCR beta chain was defined by its CDR3 amino acid sequence together with its V-gene family, and reads without a unique V-gene family were excluded. To address suspected cross-contamination and a sequencing artifact, a later analysis removed approximately 590 highly shared, low-generation-probability nucleotide sequences. In a later analysis, a clonal expansion index was calculated for each public chain from normalized within-repertoire ranks of inferred template counts. Generation probabilities in a later analysis came from a VDJ recombination model fitted to out-of-frame rearrangements, and those results were checked against IGoR. Hypergeometric tests were used in a later analysis to score TCR-TCR, TCR-HLA and TCR-CMV co-occurrence, with a repertoire-size bias correction applied to the TCR pairs. A later analysis estimated false discovery rates by permuting HLA or CMV assignments 20 times. In a later analysis, co-occurring TCRs were grouped using DBSCAN, and TCRdist sequence similarity was added for clustering within HLA-allele-positive subsets. Repertoires with fewer than 30,000 or more than 120,000 public chains were left out of co-occurrence clustering, as were five repertoires with anomalous nucleotide sharing. This is the immuneACCESS table as TCRdb keeps it, with only in-frame sequences that have V and J called. A part of the clones is gone; compared with another copy, unresolved V genes explain less than half, and the rest is unexplained. Clone size and the V and J calls come from that table; the DNA yielded D and trimming. The sample has over 150,000 clones on record, just under 75% of them singletons. The ten largest clones add up to 2.5% to 4% of the sample.

This clonotype was obtained from a woman aged 25 to 39 in good health and CMV-seropositive. The rearranged chain carries TRBV28 and TRBJ2-1, with no confidently assigned D gene. Source material: PBMCs. The sequenced DNA: TGTGCCACGTCCCTTAGTCCCGGTACCACCTATTCAGAGCAGTTCTTC. Its product reads: CATSLSPGTTYSEQFF.